This passage covers 20 T cell receptor beta chains from one sample sequenced in a study of blood T cell repertoires in COVID-19. The method was immunoSEQ multiplex PCR; TCRdb's version includes in-frame clones alone and lacks a portion of them. This table holds around 200,000 clones, about 80% found once. The material sequenced was peripheral blood. Every receptor here comes from a human donor with acute or convalescent COVID-19. The donor label of this sample is uncertain.

The J gene is TRBJ1-4, the V gene TRBV7-8; 8 bases are shared with TRBD1. This CDR3 region has 16 residues. The germline V gene encodes CDR1 SGHVS and CDR2 FQNEAQ. The V gene end was trimmed by 2 bases and the J gene end by 6 bases; junction bases not matched to a gene: 8. The CDR3 loop reads CASSLSPQGADEKLFF. CDR3 in DNA: TGTGCCAGCAGCTTATCACCTCAGGGGGCGGATGAAAAACTGTTTTTT.

The count of this clone is one. V and J are TRBV29-1 and TRBJ2-1; 8 positions match TRBD2. The V and J ends lost 1 base and 8 bases, in that order; junction bases with no gene match: 7. The CDR3 runs 14 residues. Germline lookup yields CDR1 SQVTM and CDR2 ANQGSEA. Here the CDR3 reads CSVEGSGGIDEQFF. As DNA, the CDR3 is TGCAGCGTTGAAGGGTCGGGGGGGATCGATGAGCAGTTCTTC.

CDR3: CASSLGGTAHTGELFF. The CDR3 nucleotides read TGTGCCAGCAGCTTGGGCGGGACAGCGCACACCGGGGAGCTGTTTTTT. V usage is TRBV7-3 and J usage is TRBJ2-2; the D gene is possibly TRBD1 (7 bases). This CDR3 contains 16 residues. Trimming pared 3 bases from V and 3 bases from J, leaving 14 bases between. Germline CDR1 SGHTA, CDR2 FQGTGA.

The chain recombines TRBV3-1 (or the pseudogene TRBV3-2) with TRBJ2-1; 10 bases map to TRBD1. This CDR3 is built from 15 residues. The ends lost 4 bases at V and 5 bases at J; junction bases unmatched: 5. Germline V gene lookup returns CDR1 LGHDT and CDR2 YNNKEL (reference sequence). CDR3 in amino acids: CASSLGQGENNEQFF. CDR3 nucleotide sequence: TGTGCCAGCAGCCTTGGACAGGGGGAAAACAATGAGCAGTTCTTC.

This chain joins TRBV9 and TRBJ2-2; 8 positions match TRBD2. Germline CDR1 and CDR2: SGDLS and YYNGEE. This CDR3 is built from 15 residues. Unmatched junction bases numbered 6, after V lost 7 bases and J lost 1 base. The CDR3 reads CASSGGRVNTGELFF. The CDR3 nucleotides read TGTGCCAGCTCGGGAGGGCGGGTGAACACCGGGGAGCTGTTTTTT.

This rearrangement joins TRBV5-4 to TRBJ2-7; D is possibly TRBD2 (5 bases). This CDR3 is built from 15 residues. With 1 base removed from V and 2 bases from J, the gap between germline ends came to 13 bases. In germline, CDR1 is SGHNT, CDR2 YYREEE (reference sequence). The CDR3: CASSLWRTETYEQYF. CDR3 coding DNA: TGTGCCAGCAGCTTGTGGAGGACCGAAACCTACGAGCAGTACTTC.

The genes are TRBV14 and TRBJ2-2, with 12 nucleotides matching TRBD2. The CDR3 has 16 amino acids. Trimming removed 4 bases from V and 7 bases from J; junction bases left unmatched: 7. Germline V gene data show CDR1 as SGHDN and CDR2 as FVKESK. CDR3 residues: CASSRMTSGGGGELFF. CDR3 bases: TGTGCCAGCAGCCGCATGACTAGCGGGGGCGGCGGGGAGCTGTTTTTT.

The J gene is TRBJ2-7, the V gene TRBV30; TRBD2 matches at 8 bases. Germline CDR1 reads GTSNPN; CDR2 reads SVGIG (reference sequence). CDR3 length: 12 amino acids. Trimming took 0 bases from V and 6 from J; bases not matched to a gene: 1. In DNA, the CDR3 is TGTGCCTGGAGTGTACGGGGGGGCGAGCAGTACTTC. Translated: CAWSVRGGEQYF.

This rearrangement joins TRBV5-5 to TRBJ1-4; no clear D gene. The CDR3 contains 16 residues. CDR1 is SGHKS and CDR2 is YYEKEE in the germline V gene (reference sequence). V was shortened by 3 bases and J by 0 bases, with 12 bases between the two germline ends. The CDR3 coding sequence is TGTGCCAGCAGCTCTTACAGCCTGTCAACTAATGAAAAACTGTTTTTT. This sequence encodes CASSSYSLSTNEKLFF.

The V call is TRBV2, the J call TRBJ1-4, with D possibly TRBD1 on 5 matching bases. Germline assignment: CDR1 SNHLY and CDR2 FYNNEI. V was shortened by 4 bases and J by 4 bases, with 13 bases between the two germline ends. The CDR3 runs to 15 residues. The CDR3 nucleotides are TGTGCCAGCAGTGTCTGGGGAGGGGATAATGAAAAACTGTTTTTT. It yields the protein CASSVWGGDNEKLFF.

The DNA for the CDR3 is TGTGCCAGCAGGTCGGCGGGGACAGATACGCAGTATTTT. Translation: CASRSAGTDTQYF. V usage is TRBV6-5 and J usage is TRBJ2-3, with D perhaps TRBD2 (6 bases). CDR3 length equals 13 residues. V lost 6 bases to trimming and J lost 3 bases, with 10 bases between them. Germline loops: CDR1 MNHEY, CDR2 SVGAGI.

The chain is built from TRBV27 and TRBJ1-1, with TRBD1 matching 9 bases. V dropped 6 bases and J dropped 8; count of bases not matched to a gene: 7. The CDR3 loop spans 13 amino acids. The germline CDR1 and CDR2 sequences are MNHEY and SMNVEV (reference sequence). This CDR3 reads CASSAYGTGEAFF. In nucleotides, the CDR3 is TGTGCCAGCAGCGCTTACGGGACAGGGGAAGCTTTCTTT.

The gene calls are TRBV9 and TRBJ2-3; D possibly corresponds to TRBD1 (6 bases). Trimming took 4 bases from V and 2 from J, leaving 11 bases between them. CDR3 length equals 14 residues. CDR1 and CDR2 (germline): SGDLS, YYNGEE. The CDR3 region is CASSPGAYTDTQYF. The CDR3, as DNA: TGTGCCAGCAGCCCAGGGGCCTACACAGATACGCAGTATTTT.

The chain couples TRBV5-8 to TRBJ1-6; D call uncertain. There are 15 residues in the CDR3. Per the germline V gene, CDR1 is SGHTS and CDR2 is YDEGEE. Trimming left V 4 bases short and J 10 bases short, with 18 bases between. The CDR3 DNA reads as TGTGCCAGCAGCCGTCGCACGGGAGGAGGATCACCCCTCCACTTT. Residues: CASSRRTGGGSPLHF.

This clone was found once. The chain carries TRBV30 and TRBJ1-4; weak D call: TRBD1 (5 bases). V was clipped by 2 bases and J by 0 bases, with 16 bases between them. Germline values: CDR1 GTSNPN, CDR2 SVGIG (reference sequence). CDR3 length: 17 amino acids. The CDR3: CAWSSGGLVSTNEKLFF. CDR3 in DNA: TGTGCCTGGAGTTCGGGGGGATTGGTGTCAACTAATGAAAAACTGTTTTTT.

This clone was observed a few times. Here the CDR3 reads CASSLTRGARTDTQYF. CDR3 nucleotide sequence: TGTGCCAGCAGCTTAACCCGGGGGGCCCGCACAGATACGCAGTATTTT. The J gene is TRBJ2-3, the V gene TRBV7-9; D possibly corresponds to TRBD2 (7 bases). Germline V gives CDR1 SEHNR, CDR2 FQNEAQ (reference sequence). V lost 2 bases to trimming and J lost 1 base, with 13 bases between them. The CDR3 spans 16 residues. The whole variable domain, remainder taken from reference TRBV7-9 and TRBJ2-3, is DTGVSQNPRHKITKRGQNVTFRCDPISEHNRLYWYRQTLGQGPEFLTYFQNEAQLEKSRLLSDRFSAERPKGSFSTLEIQRTEQGDSAMYLCASSLTRGARTDTQYFGPGTRLTVL.

This sequence joins TRBV19 and TRBJ1-4, with 7 bases lining up with TRBD1. Germline lookup yields CDR1 LNHDA and CDR2 SQIVND (reference sequence). The CDR3 length is 15 residues. After removal of 4 bases from V and 0 bases from J, the junction contained 2 bases not matched to a gene. This CDR3 reads CASSRDSATNEKLFF. The CDR3 nucleotides read TGTGCCAGTAGTAGGGACAGTGCAACTAATGAAAAACTGTTTTTT. The full variable domain, in which reference TRBV19 and TRBJ1-4 provide the parts outside the CDR3, is DGGITQSPKYLFRKEGQNVTLSCEQNLNHDAMYWYRQDPGQGLRLIYYSQIVNDFQKGDIAEGYSVSREKKESFPLTVTSAQKNPTAFYLCASSRDSATNEKLFFGSGTQLSVL.

This clone was found once. J is TRBJ2-7 and V is TRBV11-2; D is possibly TRBD2 (6 bases). Germline V lookup: CDR1 SGHAT, CDR2 FQNNGV. V was clipped by 5 bases and J by 6 bases, with 17 bases between them. This CDR3 is 14 amino acids long. CDR3 nucleotide sequence: TGTGCCAGCAGCCCCCCGGGACTTTCACTCGAGCAGTACTTC. Translating gives CASSPPGLSLEQYF.

The chain employs TRBV7-2 and TRBJ2-7; 13 nucleotides match TRBD2. V lost 3 bases, J lost 2 bases, and 4 bases stayed unmatched. Germline values: CDR1 SGHTA, CDR2 FQGNSA. The CDR3 extends over 16 amino acids. The CDR3 DNA follows: TGTGCCAGCAGCTTTGGACTAGCGGGGGAGGCCTACGAGCAGTACTTC. Translation gives CASSFGLAGEAYEQYF.

This clone was observed once. Here the CDR3 DNA reads TGTGCCAGTAGTAGATACCCGGACAGGGTTTACAATGAGCAGTTCTTC. Translating gives CASSRYPDRVYNEQFF. J is TRBJ2-1 and V is TRBV19; 8 bases map to TRBD1. There are 16 residues in the CDR3. CDR1 and CDR2 from the germline V gene are LNHDA and SQIVND (reference sequence). The V gene end was trimmed by 4 bases and the J gene end by 4 bases; junction bases not matched to a gene: 9.